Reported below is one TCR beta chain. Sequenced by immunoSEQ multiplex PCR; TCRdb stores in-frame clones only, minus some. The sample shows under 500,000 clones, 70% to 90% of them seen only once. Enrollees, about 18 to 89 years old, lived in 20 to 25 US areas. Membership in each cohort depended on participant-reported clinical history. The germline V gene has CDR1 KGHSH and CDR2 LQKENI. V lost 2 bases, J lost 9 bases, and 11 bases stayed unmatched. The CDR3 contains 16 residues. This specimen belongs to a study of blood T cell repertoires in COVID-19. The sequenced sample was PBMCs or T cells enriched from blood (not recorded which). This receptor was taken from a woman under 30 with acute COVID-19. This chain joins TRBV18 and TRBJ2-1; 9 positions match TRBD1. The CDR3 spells CASSPRGQGIPSEQFF. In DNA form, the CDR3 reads TGTGCCAGCTCACCAAGGGGACAGGGAATCCCCAGTGAGCAGTTCTTC.